Below are 20 T cell receptor beta chains sequenced from a single sample in a study of Ad26.COV2.S vaccination and SARS-CoV-2 variants. Here immunoSEQ multiplex PCR was the method, and the copy in TCRdb shows in-frame clones only, minus some. Of around 350,000 clones in the sample, approximately 84% were seen once. Treatment defined: some 20 received Ad26.COV2.S at low or high dose, single or two shots; 5 received placebo; per-sample allocation not given. Sample collection was performed on day 63 after the first vaccine or placebo injection. The starting material was peripheral blood, obtained in a trial of Ad26.COV2.S vaccine versus placebo. The receptor set was obtained from a person between 18 and 60 years old who received the Ad26.COV2.S COVID-19 vaccine or a placebo.

This clone was seen more than once but under ten times. The chain couples TRBV21-1 to TRBJ1-5. TRBV21-1 represents a pseudogene. The CDR3 is made up of 14 amino acids. The DNA for the CDR3 is TGTGCCAGCATCCCCGGGAGAGAGCATCAGCCCCAGCATTTT. Encoded protein: CASIPGREHQPQHF.

The chain combines TRBV7-6 with TRBJ1-4; D call uncertain. Germline lookup yields CDR1 SGHVS and CDR2 FNYEAQ. V was cut by 3 bases and J by 1 base, with 12 bases left in between. The CDR3 contains 16 residues. CDR3 region: CASSLSPGQTNEKLFF. CDR3 coding DNA: TGTGCCAGCAGCTTGTCTCCGGGCCAAACTAATGAAAAACTGTTTTTT.

The chain's CDR3 is CASRWQRGGATSGANVLTF. The CDR3 nucleotides are TGTGCCAGCAGGTGGCAACGCGGCGGGGCTACTTCTGGGGCCAACGTCCTGACTTTC. The V call is TRBV27, the J call TRBJ2-6, with D maybe TRBD2 (6 bases). The CDR3 is 19 residues long. The germline CDR1 and CDR2 sequences are MNHEY and SMNVEV (reference sequence). V was trimmed by 6 bases and J by 1 base, leaving 22 bases between them.

This sequence joins TRBV11-2 and TRBJ2-7, with TRBD2 as a possible D gene (6 bases). Germline V gives CDR1 SGHAT, CDR2 FQNNGV. The CDR3 length is 14 residues. Trimming shortened V by 3 bases and J by 4 bases, and 13 bases separated the two germline ends. Written as DNA, the CDR3 is TGTGCCAGCAGCTTTGGCGGGGAAGATTACGAGCAGTACTTC. This sequence encodes CASSFGGEDYEQYF.

V usage is TRBV29-1 and J usage is TRBJ2-1; D is possibly TRBD2 (6 bases). Germline CDR1 is SQVTM and CDR2 is ANQGSEA. V lost 1 base and J lost 2, with 24 bases in between. This CDR3 spans 19 amino acids. CDR3 sequence reads: CSVEAPETDYDIPYNEQFF. The CDR3 DNA sequence: TGCAGCGTTGAAGCTCCCGAAACGGACTACGATATCCCCTACAATGAGCAGTTCTTC.

This clone was picked up one time. The chain has TRBV18 and TRBJ1-1; possible D gene TRBD1, 5 bases. Trimming shortened V by 4 bases and J by 2 bases, and 14 bases separated the two germline ends. CDR1 and CDR2 from the germline V gene are KGHSH and LQKENI. CDR3 length: 15 amino acids. The CDR3 coding sequence is TGTGCCAGCTCACTAAACCAGGGCAGCAACACTGAAGCTTTCTTT. This gives the protein CASSLNQGSNTEAFF. Supplemented by reference TRBV18 and TRBJ1-1, the full variable domain reads NAGVMQNPRHLVRRRGQEARLRCSPMKGHSHVYWYRQLPEEGLKFMVYLQKENIIDESGMPKERFSAEFPKEGPSILRIQQVVRGDSAAYFCASSLNQGSNTEAFFGQGTRLTVV.

This sequence joins TRBV30 and TRBJ2-7, with D possibly being TRBD1 or TRBD2 (6 bases each). This CDR3 comprises 14 residues. CDR1 GTSNPN and CDR2 SVGIG come from the germline V gene (reference sequence). With 3 bases removed from V and 6 bases from J, the gap between germline ends came to 18 bases. CDR3 nucleotides: TGTGCCTGGAGAGGGGGGCTAGCGTTTGCCGAGCAGTACTTC. Its protein is CAWRGGLAFAEQYF.

The chain carries TRBV9 and TRBJ1-6; maybe TRBD1 (5 bases). V was clipped by 0 bases and J by 0 bases, with 7 bases between them. The CDR3 runs to 16 residues. Germline V gene sequence: CDR1 SGDLS, CDR2 YYNGEE. CDR3 bases: TGTGCCAGCAGCGTAGGAGGGGACTCCTATAATTCACCCCTCCACTTT. This codes for CASSVGGDSYNSPLHF.

This clone occurred a few times. The gene calls are TRBV30 and TRBJ1-6; possible D gene TRBD1, 5 bases. The CDR3 runs 17 residues. Looked up from germline, CDR1 is GTSNPN and CDR2 is SVGIG (reference sequence). Between the trimmed V and J ends, which lost 1 base and 1 base, there was a span of 14 bases. This CDR3 is CAWSGLGTWSYNSPLHF. The CDR3 DNA reads as TGTGCCTGGAGTGGCCTGGGGACGTGGTCCTATAATTCACCCCTCCACTTT.

The V and J genes are TRBV6-1 and TRBJ1-5, with no clear D. Germline V gives CDR1 MNHNS, CDR2 SASEGT. The V end lost 3 bases, the J end lost 2 bases, and 11 bases lay between the germline ends. This CDR3 is 15 amino acids long. The DNA for the CDR3 is TGTGCCAGCAGTGAGGGGATTGAGGGCAATCAGCCCCAGCATTTT. Translation gives CASSEGIEGNQPQHF.

This CDR3 is CASSFDRGNTEAFF. The DNA of the CDR3 is TGTGCCAGCAGTTTTGACAGGGGGAACACTGAAGCTTTCTTT. The chain has TRBV2 and TRBJ1-1; 8 bases agree with TRBD1. Germline assignment: CDR1 SNHLY and CDR2 FYNNEI. CDR3 length: 14 amino acids. The junction had 3 bases not matched to a gene; V was cut back by 5 bases and J by 1 base.

V gene TRBV4-3 combines with J gene TRBJ2-3, with 8 positions matching TRBD2. Germline CDR1 reads LGHNA; CDR2 reads YSLEER. The CDR3 runs to 17 residues. V was clipped by 1 base and J by 4 bases; unmatched bases: 10. This CDR3 reads CASSQVRGGGIADTQYF. The CDR3 coding sequence is TGCGCCAGCAGCCAAGTCCGGGGGGGCGGTATAGCAGATACGCAGTATTTT.

The genes are TRBV7-2 and TRBJ2-4; 9 nucleotides line up with TRBD1. Germline trimming cut 7 bases from V and 10 bases from J; bases unmatched to any gene: 11. The CDR3 is 14 residues long. Germline loops: CDR1 SGHTA, CDR2 FQGNSA. Here the CDR3 reads CASTPLGQGGIQYF. The CDR3 DNA reads as TGTGCCAGCACCCCGCTGGGACAGGGAGGAATTCAGTACTTC.

This clone was observed a few times. The J gene is TRBJ2-7, the V gene TRBV2, with 10 bases identical to TRBD2. This CDR3 contains 15 residues. Trimming took 10 bases from V and 5 from J; bases not matched to a gene: 14. Germline CDR1 and CDR2: SNHLY and FYNNEI. CDR3 sequence (DNA): TGTGCCACGTCAAAGCGGGAGGGCCTTTTAGACGAGCAGTACTTC. Translated, it gives CATSKREGLLDEQYF. Complete variable domain (other parts from reference TRBV2 and TRBJ2-7): EPEVTQTPSHQVTQMGQEVILRCVPISNHLYFYWYRQILGQKVEFLVSFYNNEISEKSEIFDDQFSVERPDGSNFTLKIRSTKLEDSAMYFCATSKREGLLDEQYFGPGTRLTVT.

The chain links TRBV19 to TRBJ1-1; no firm D call. Germline values: CDR1 LNHDA, CDR2 SQIVND (reference sequence). Trimming took off 8 bases at V and 4 bases at J, with 26 bases between the two ends. The CDR3 loop spans 17 amino acids. CDR3 residues: CASCTGQIYRVGTEAFF. CDR3 sequence (DNA): TGTGCCAGTTGTACCGGGCAGATCTATCGGGTCGGCACTGAAGCTTTCTTT.

This chain uses TRBV2 with TRBJ1-5, with 9 bases that match TRBD1. CDR1 is SNHLY and CDR2 is FYNNEI in the germline V gene. Germline trimming cut 5 bases from V and 5 bases from J; bases unmatched to any gene: 10. The CDR3 extends over 16 amino acids. CDR3 bases: TGTGCCAGCAGTCAGAGGGACAGGGATTACGATCAGCCCCAGCATTTT. This encodes CASSQRDRDYDQPQHF.

The rearrangement links TRBV5-4 to TRBJ2-7; D is perhaps TRBD1 (5 bases). V lost 0 bases to trimming and J lost 6 bases, with 16 bases between them. The CDR3 is made up of 15 amino acids. The V gene's germline CDR1 is SGHNT and CDR2 YYREEE (reference sequence). As DNA, the CDR3 is TGTGCCAGCAGCTTGGGCAGGGTCGATAAGGGCGAGCAGTACTTC. This sequence encodes CASSLGRVDKGEQYF.

The CDR3 region has the DNA TGTGCCACCCACGCAGTGGGTCATGAGCAGTTCTTC. Protein: CATHAVGHEQFF. The chain links TRBV10-3 to TRBJ2-1; no reliable D call. CDR1 is ENHRY, CDR2 SYGVKD, per germline. Trimming took off 10 bases at V and 8 bases at J, with 15 bases between the two ends. The CDR3 consists of 12 residues.

The chain has TRBV14 and TRBJ2-1, with a weak D call TRBD2 (5 bases). Germline V gene sequence: CDR1 SGHDN, CDR2 FVKESK. The CDR3 spans 15 residues. The V end lost 4 bases, the J end lost 9 bases, and 19 bases lay between the germline ends. The CDR3 loop is CASSPSFLAGGEQFF. CDR3 coding DNA: TGTGCCAGCAGCCCAAGTTTCCTAGCTGGTGGTGAGCAGTTCTTC. The whole variable domain, filled in from reference TRBV14 and TRBJ2-1, reads EAGVTQFPSHSVIEKGQTVTLRCDPISGHDNLYWYRRVMGKEIKFLLHFVKESKQDESGMPNNRFLAERTGGTYSTLKVQPAELEDSGVYFCASSPSFLAGGEQFFGPGTRLTVL.

The chain uses TRBV5-1 and TRBJ2-2; TRBD2 is a possible D gene (5 bases). CDR1 is SGHRS, CDR2 YFSETQ, per germline. The V gene lost 0 bases and the J gene lost 2 bases, with 11 bases spanning the gap. The CDR3 length is 16 residues. CDR3 residues: CASSLAAGVNTGELFF. CDR3 bases: TGCGCCAGCAGCTTGGCTGCCGGGGTTAACACCGGGGAGCTGTTTTTT.